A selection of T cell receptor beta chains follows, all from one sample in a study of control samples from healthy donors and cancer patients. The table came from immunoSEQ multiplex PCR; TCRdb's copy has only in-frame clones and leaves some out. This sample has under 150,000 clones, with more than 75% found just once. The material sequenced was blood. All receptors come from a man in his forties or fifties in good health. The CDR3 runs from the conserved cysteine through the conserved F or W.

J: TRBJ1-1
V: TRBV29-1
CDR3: CSVDRGNTEAFF

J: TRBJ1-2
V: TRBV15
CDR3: CATSRDMGGLYGYTF

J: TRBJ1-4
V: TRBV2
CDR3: CAGQGGRSNEKLFF

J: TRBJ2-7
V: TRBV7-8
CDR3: CASSRAGTSDEQYF

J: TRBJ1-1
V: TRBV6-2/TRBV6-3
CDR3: CASSYGGRSTEAFF

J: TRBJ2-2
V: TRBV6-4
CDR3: CASSRQGNTGELFF

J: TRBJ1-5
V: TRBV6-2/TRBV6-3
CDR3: CASSYTGGSQPQHF

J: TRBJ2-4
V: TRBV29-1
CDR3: CSVEVRYGARNIQYF

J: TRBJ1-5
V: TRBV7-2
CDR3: CASSLVAGIGTNQPQHF

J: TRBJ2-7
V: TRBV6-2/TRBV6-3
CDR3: CASSYPSVGTGGDEQYF

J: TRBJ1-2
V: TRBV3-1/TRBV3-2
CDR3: CASGQVFTGGGYTF

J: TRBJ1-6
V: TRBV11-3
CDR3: CASSSGLESPLHF

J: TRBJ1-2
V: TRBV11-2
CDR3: CASSLMGAGYTF

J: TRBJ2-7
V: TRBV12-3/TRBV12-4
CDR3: CASSGLDGQYF

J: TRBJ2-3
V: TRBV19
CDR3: CASSLGQLTDTQYF

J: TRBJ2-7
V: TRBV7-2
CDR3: CASSAGTSYEQYF

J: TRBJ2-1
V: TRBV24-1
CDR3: CATSDPRYEQFF

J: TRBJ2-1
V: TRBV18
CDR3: CASSLTGGVNNEQFF

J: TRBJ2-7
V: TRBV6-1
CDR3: CASSERGPYEQYF

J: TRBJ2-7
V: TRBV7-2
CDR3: CASSPRQGLSNYEQYF

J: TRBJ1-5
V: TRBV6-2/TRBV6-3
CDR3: CASSSSELLAGQPQHF

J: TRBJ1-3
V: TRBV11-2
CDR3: CASSLNLGAYPGNTIYF

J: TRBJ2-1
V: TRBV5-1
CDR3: CASSNDAGTGTNEQFF

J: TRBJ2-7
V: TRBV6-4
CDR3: CASSVRSRGRSSYEQYF

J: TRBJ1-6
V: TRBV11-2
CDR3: CASSLNPPGPNSPLHF

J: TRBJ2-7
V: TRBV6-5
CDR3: CASQGYREPSYEQYF